Listed here are 18 T cell receptor beta chains from one sample, sequenced in a study of blood T cell repertoires in COVID-19. Using immunoSEQ multiplex PCR, the repertoire was profiled, and TCRdb retains in-frame clones only, with some absent. The repertoire consists of 120,000 to 150,000 clones, with about 80% occurring once and the leading ten covering roughly 1.6%. The sequencing input was peripheral blood. These receptors were obtained from a human donor in a cohort sampled during active COVID-19.

The chain uses TRBV7-2 and TRBJ2-1; 7 bases line up with TRBD2. Germline CDR1 is SGHTA and CDR2 is FQGNSA. This CDR3 spans 16 amino acids. Losses at the gene ends were 5 bases for V and 9 bases for J; bases not matched to a gene: 16. The CDR3 protein is CASSSSERGAGSEQFF. In DNA form, the CDR3 reads TGTGCCAGCAGCAGCAGTGAGCGGGGAGCTGGGAGTGAGCAGTTCTTC.

The J gene is TRBJ1-2, the V gene TRBV25-1; tentatively, D is TRBD1 (6 bases). The CDR3 sequence is 14 residues long. Trimming stripped 0 bases from V and 4 bases from J, with 9 bases between. Germline lookup yields CDR1 MGHDK and CDR2 SYGVNS. The CDR3 DNA follows: TGTGCCAGCAGTGAATATGGGGGGGCCTATGGCTACACCTTC. It translates to CASSEYGGAYGYTF.

The rearrangement uses TRBV28 and TRBJ2-7; D possibly corresponds to TRBD2 (6 bases). V shed 5 bases and J shed 0 bases, with 14 bases lying between them. Germline-derived CDR1 and CDR2 are MDHEN and SYDVKM. This CDR3 has 15 amino acids. The CDR3 loop reads CASSQSGRSSYEQYF. DNA for the CDR3: TGTGCCAGCAGTCAAAGCGGGCGGAGCTCCTACGAGCAGTACTTC.

About this clone: The junction does not match germline at one end; this may be a read error. V is TRBV7-7 and J is TRBJ2-5; TRBD2 matches at 11 bases. The CDR3 totals 16 residues. The germline V gene encodes CDR1 SSHAT and CDR2 FNYEAQ (reference sequence). CDR3 nucleotide sequence: TGTGCTAGCAGCTTAACTACACTAGCGGGAGTGGAGACCCAGTACTTC. It encodes CASSLTTLAGVETQYF. The entire variable domain, with the rest obtained from reference TRBV7-7 and TRBJ2-5, is as follows: GAGVSQSPRYKVTKRGQDVTLRCDPISSHATLYWYQQALGQGPEFLTYFNYEAQPDKSGLPSDRFSAERPEGSISTLTIQRTEQRDSAMYRCASSLTTLAGVETQYFGPGTRLLVL.

The chain joins TRBV6-1 to TRBJ2-3; 11 bases align to TRBD1. This CDR3 contains 15 residues. Germline loops: CDR1 MNHNS, CDR2 SASEGT. Trimming took 3 bases from V and 4 from J; bases not matched to a gene: 3. CDR3 sequence reads: CASSEGQGVPDTQYF. For the CDR3, the DNA is TGTGCCAGCAGTGAGGGACAGGGGGTTCCAGATACGCAGTATTTT.

As DNA, the CDR3 is TGTGCCAGCAGCTTAGTGAGCGGGAGCCTTTACGAGCAGTACTTC. This sequence encodes CASSLVSGSLYEQYF. The chain carries TRBV7-8 and TRBJ2-7; 8 nucleotides line up with TRBD2. CDR3 length: 15 amino acids. J was trimmed by 4 bases and V by 1 base; bases with no gene match: 6. CDR1 and CDR2 from the germline V gene are SGHVS and FQNEAQ.

J is TRBJ2-2 and V is TRBV3-1 (or the pseudogene TRBV3-2), with TRBD2 matching over 7 bases. CDR1 is LGHDT, CDR2 YNNKEL, per germline (reference sequence). This CDR3 region has 20 residues. V dropped 0 bases and J dropped 6; count of bases not matched to a gene: 19. The CDR3 coding sequence is TGTGCCAGCAGCCAAGACCCTTTGGGCTTTCGAGGGAGGGAGGCCGGGGAGCTGTTTTTT. Protein: CASSQDPLGFRGREAGELFF.

Points on this clone: The sample contains more than one DNA sequence encoding this CDR3. This sequence joins TRBV7-6 and TRBJ2-3, with 8 positions matching TRBD1. This CDR3 region has 16 residues. Per the germline V gene, CDR1 is SGHVS and CDR2 is FNYEAQ. The trim removed 5 bases at V and 4 bases at J, leaving 11 bases unmatched. The CDR3 DNA reads as TGTGCCAGCAGCCTAGAAACAGGGGGACTGGCAGATACGCAGTATTTT. This encodes CASSLETGGLADTQYF.

A single count supports this clone. This chain connects TRBV4-1 to TRBJ2-7, with 8 nucleotides matching TRBD2. In germline, CDR1 is MGHRA, CDR2 YSYEKL. J was trimmed by 5 bases and V by 4 bases; bases with no gene match: 10. This CDR3 comprises 15 residues. CDR3 DNA sequence: TGCGCCAGCAGCCTCTGGGGTAGCGGGATGGACGAGCAGTACTTC. Its translation is CASSLWGSGMDEQYF.

This clone was picked up one time. The V call is TRBV5-1, the J call TRBJ2-7, with 10 positions matching TRBD1. Per the germline V gene, CDR1 is SGHRS and CDR2 is YFSETQ. CDR3 length: 15 residues. The trim removed 1 base at V and 5 bases at J, leaving 6 bases unmatched. The CDR3 region is CASSLSGTGAHEQYF. The DNA of the CDR3 is TGCGCCAGCAGCTTGTCCGGGACAGGGGCCCACGAGCAGTACTTC.

The chain is built from TRBV6-4 and TRBJ2-7; TRBD2 matches 14 bases. Germline V gene data show CDR1 as MRHNA and CDR2 as SNTAGT. The CDR3 consists of 15 residues. J gave up 3 bases and V 10 bases, and 8 bases lay outside the gene matches. The CDR3 sequence: CATGLAGGLNYEQYF. The CDR3 bases are TGTGCCACCGGACTAGCGGGAGGCCTCAACTACGAGCAGTACTTC.

The J gene is TRBJ2-3, the V gene TRBV7-2, with TRBD2 matching 10 bases. CDR1 is SGHTA, CDR2 FQGNSA, per germline. V lost 5 bases and J lost 8; bases outside the gene matches: 10. The CDR3 has 15 amino acids. The CDR3 region is CASSPGGSGRFTQYF. CDR3 coding DNA: TGTGCCAGCAGCCCAGGGGGTAGCGGGAGGTTTACGCAGTATTTT. Full variable domain (outside the CDR3, taken from reference TRBV7-2 and TRBJ2-3): GAGVSQSPSNKVTEKGKDVELRCDPISGHTALYWYRQSLGQGLEFLIYFQGNSAPDKSGLPSDRFSAERTGGSVSTLTIQRTQQEDSAVYLCASSPGGSGRFTQYFGPGTRLTVL.

The genes are TRBV7-9 and TRBJ1-1, with D perhaps TRBD1 (6 bases). Per the germline V gene, CDR1 is SEHNR and CDR2 is FQNEAQ (reference sequence). The germline V and J ends were trimmed by 3 bases and 5 bases, with 16 bases remaining between them. The CDR3 sequence is 15 residues long. The CDR3 DNA follows: TGTGCCAGCAGCTTCGACACGCAGGGGCAGACTGAAGCTTTCTTT. Translation gives CASSFDTQGQTEAFF.

The chain is built from TRBV28 and TRBJ2-7; 8 bases agree with TRBD2. The CDR3 loop spans 15 amino acids. Trimming removed 6 bases from V and 3 bases from J; junction bases left unmatched: 10. Germline CDR1 and CDR2: MDHEN and SYDVKM. The CDR3 DNA reads as TGTGCCAGCAGCCTACTACGTCTAGCGGGCTACGAGCAGTACTTC. Protein: CASSLLRLAGYEQYF.

The chain is built from TRBV14 and TRBJ2-7; weak D call: TRBD1 (5 bases). This CDR3 region has 16 residues. V lost 0 bases to trimming and J lost 2 bases, with 14 bases between them. In germline, CDR1 is SGHDN, CDR2 FVKESK. CDR3 protein: CASSQDQQAGTYEQYF. The CDR3 nucleotides read TGTGCCAGCAGCCAAGATCAACAGGCCGGTACCTACGAGCAGTACTTC.

This chain joins TRBV7-3 and TRBJ2-6; D call uncertain. In germline, CDR1 is SGHTA, CDR2 FQGTGA. Trimming removed 8 bases at V and 0 bases at J, with 5 bases between. This CDR3 is built from 13 residues. The CDR3 coding sequence is TGTGCCAGCCAGGACTCTGGGGCCAACGTCCTGACTTTC. Residues: CASQDSGANVLTF.

V usage is TRBV5-6 and J usage is TRBJ1-5, with a tentative D call TRBD1 (6 bases). The CDR3 covers 16 residues. Trimming took off 3 bases at V and 0 bases at J, with 13 bases between the two ends. Germline V gene sequence: CDR1 SGHDT, CDR2 YYEEEE. The CDR3 spells CASSSWTENSNQPQHF. CDR3 sequence (DNA): TGTGCCAGCAGCTCCTGGACAGAGAATAGCAATCAGCCCCAGCATTTT.

The chain uses TRBV6-6 and TRBJ2-6, with D unresolved. Between the trimmed V and J ends, which lost 2 bases and 0 bases, there was a span of 5 bases. This CDR3 has 15 amino acids. Germline lookup yields CDR1 MNHNY and CDR2 SVGAGI (reference sequence). In nucleotides, the CDR3 is TGTGCCAGCAGTTACGGGCTCTCTGGGGCCAACGTCCTGACTTTC. Translating it yields CASSYGLSGANVLTF.